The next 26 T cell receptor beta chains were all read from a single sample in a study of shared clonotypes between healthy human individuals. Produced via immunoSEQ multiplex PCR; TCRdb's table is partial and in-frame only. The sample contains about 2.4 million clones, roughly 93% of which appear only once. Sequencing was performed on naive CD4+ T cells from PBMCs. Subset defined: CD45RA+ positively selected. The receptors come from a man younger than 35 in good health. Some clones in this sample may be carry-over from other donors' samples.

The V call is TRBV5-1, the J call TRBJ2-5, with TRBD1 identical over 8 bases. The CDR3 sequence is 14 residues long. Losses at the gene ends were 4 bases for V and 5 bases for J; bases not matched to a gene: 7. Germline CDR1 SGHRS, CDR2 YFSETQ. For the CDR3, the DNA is TGCGCCAGCAGCCCCGGACAGGGTCCCGAGACCCAGTACTTC. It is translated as CASSPGQGPETQYF.

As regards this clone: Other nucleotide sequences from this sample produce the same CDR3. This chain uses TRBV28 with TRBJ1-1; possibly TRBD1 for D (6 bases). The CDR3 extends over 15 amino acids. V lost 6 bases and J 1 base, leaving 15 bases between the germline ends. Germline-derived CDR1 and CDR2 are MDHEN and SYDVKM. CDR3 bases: TGTGCCAGCAGCCCGTCGACAGGAAGGAACACTGAAGCTTTCTTT. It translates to CASSPSTGRNTEAFF.

CDR3 bases: TGTGCCAGCAGTGGACAGGGCTCCACTGAAGCTTTCTTT. Protein product: CASSGQGSTEAFF. The genes are TRBV28 and TRBJ1-1, with 8 bases fitting TRBD1. The ends lost 5 bases at V and 4 bases at J; junction bases unmatched: 3. The CDR3 is made up of 13 amino acids. Germline V gives CDR1 MDHEN, CDR2 SYDVKM.

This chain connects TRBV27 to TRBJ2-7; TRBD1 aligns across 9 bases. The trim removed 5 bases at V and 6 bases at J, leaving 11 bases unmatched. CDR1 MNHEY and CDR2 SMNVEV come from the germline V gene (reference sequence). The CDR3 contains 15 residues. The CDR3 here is CASSKPGQGWSEQYF. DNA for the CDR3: TGTGCCAGCAGTAAGCCGGGACAGGGATGGTCCGAGCAGTACTTC.

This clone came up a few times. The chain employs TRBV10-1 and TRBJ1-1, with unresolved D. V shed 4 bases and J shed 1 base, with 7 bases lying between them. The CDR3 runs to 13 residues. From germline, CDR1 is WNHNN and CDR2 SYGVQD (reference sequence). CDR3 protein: CASSARRNTEAFF. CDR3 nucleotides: TGCGCCAGCAGTGCCAGGCGGAACACTGAAGCTTTCTTT.

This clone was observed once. The CDR3: CASRGTGNSDEQYF. The CDR3 nucleotides are TGTGCCAGCAGAGGGACAGGGAATAGCGACGAGCAGTACTTC. The chain uses TRBV2 and TRBJ2-7, with 9 bases matching TRBD1. The V gene's germline CDR1 is SNHLY and CDR2 FYNNEI. The CDR3 extends over 14 amino acids. The V segment lost 6 bases and the J segment 5 bases; nucleotides outside the gene matches: 8.

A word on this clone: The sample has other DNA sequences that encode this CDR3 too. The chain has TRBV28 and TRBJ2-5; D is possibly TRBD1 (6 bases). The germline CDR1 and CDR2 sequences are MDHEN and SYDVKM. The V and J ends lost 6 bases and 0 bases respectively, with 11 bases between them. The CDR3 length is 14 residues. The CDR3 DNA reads TGTGCCAGCAGCAGTACAGGGCACCAAGAGACCCAGTACTTC. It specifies CASSSTGHQETQYF.

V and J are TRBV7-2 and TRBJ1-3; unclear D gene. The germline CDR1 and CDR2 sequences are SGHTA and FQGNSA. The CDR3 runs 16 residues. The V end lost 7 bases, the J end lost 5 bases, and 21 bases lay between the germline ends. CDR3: CASTSPQAGVRNTIYF. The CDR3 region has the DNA TGTGCCAGCACCTCCCCTCAGGCGGGCGTCAGAAACACCATATATTTT. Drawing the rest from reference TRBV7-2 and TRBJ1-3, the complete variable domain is GAGVSQSPSNKVTEKGKDVELRCDPISGHTALYWYRQSLGQGLEFLIYFQGNSAPDKSGLPSDRFSAERTGGSVSTLTIQRTQQEDSAVYLCASTSPQAGVRNTIYFGEGSWLTVV.

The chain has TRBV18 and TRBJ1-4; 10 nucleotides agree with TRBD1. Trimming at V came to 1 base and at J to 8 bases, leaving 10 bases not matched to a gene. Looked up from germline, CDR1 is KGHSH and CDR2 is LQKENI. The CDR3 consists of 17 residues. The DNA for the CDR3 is TGTGCCAGCTCACCACAATCTCCGGGACAGGGGATCGAAAAACTGTTTTTT. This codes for CASSPQSPGQGIEKLFF.

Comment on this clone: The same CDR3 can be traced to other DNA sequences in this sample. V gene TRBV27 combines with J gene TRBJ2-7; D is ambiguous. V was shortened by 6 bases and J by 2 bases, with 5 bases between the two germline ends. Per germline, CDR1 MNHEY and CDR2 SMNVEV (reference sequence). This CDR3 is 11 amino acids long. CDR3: CASSSTYEQYF. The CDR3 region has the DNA TGTGCCAGCAGCAGCACCTACGAGCAGTACTTC.

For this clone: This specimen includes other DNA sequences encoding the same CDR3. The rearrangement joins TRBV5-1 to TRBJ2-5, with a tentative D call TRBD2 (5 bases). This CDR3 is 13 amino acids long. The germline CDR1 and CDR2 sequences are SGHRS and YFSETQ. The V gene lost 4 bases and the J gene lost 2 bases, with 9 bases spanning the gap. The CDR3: CASSPGLQETQYF. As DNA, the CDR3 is TGCGCCAGCAGCCCGGGATTACAAGAGACCCAGTACTTC.

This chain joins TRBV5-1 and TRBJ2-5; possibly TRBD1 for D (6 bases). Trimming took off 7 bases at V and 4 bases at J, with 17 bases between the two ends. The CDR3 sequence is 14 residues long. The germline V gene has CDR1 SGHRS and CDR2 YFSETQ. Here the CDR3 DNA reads TGCGCCAGCGCGTTACAGGGAAGGGGAGAGACCCAGTACTTC. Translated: CASALQGRGETQYF. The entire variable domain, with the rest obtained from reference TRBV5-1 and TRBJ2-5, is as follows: KAGVTQTPRYLIKTRGQQVTLSCSPISGHRSVSWYQQTPGQGLQFLFEYFSETQRNKGNFPGRFSGRQFSNSRSEMNVSTLELGDSALYLCASALQGRGETQYFGPGTRLLVL.

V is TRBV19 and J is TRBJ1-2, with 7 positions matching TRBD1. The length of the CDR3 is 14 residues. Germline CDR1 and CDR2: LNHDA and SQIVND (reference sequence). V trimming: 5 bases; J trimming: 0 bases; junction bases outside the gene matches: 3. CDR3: CASSRQGANYGYTF. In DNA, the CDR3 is TGTGCCAGTAGTCGACAGGGAGCTAACTATGGCTACACCTTC.

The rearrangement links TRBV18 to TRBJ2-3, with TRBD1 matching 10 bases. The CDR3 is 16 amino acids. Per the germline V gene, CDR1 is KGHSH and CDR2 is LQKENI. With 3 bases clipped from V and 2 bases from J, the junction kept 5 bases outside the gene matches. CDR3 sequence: CASSPPTGGITDTQYF. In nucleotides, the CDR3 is TGTGCCAGCTCACCTCCGACAGGGGGCATCACAGATACGCAGTATTTT.

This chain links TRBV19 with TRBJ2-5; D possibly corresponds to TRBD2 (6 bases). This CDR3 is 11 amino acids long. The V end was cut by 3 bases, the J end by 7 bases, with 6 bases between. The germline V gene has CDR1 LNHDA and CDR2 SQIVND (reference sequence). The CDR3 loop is CASSMEGTQYF. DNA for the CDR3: TGTGCCAGTAGTATGGAGGGGACCCAGTACTTC.

The chain's CDR3 is CATSRNTGFSNQPQHF. CDR3 in DNA: TGTGCCACCAGCAGGAACACCGGGTTCTCCAATCAGCCCCAGCATTTT. The chain has TRBV15 and TRBJ1-5, with unresolved D. V gave up 3 bases and J gave up 3 bases, with 15 bases separating them. The CDR3 is 16 amino acids. The germline V gene encodes CDR1 LNHNV and CDR2 YYDKDF (reference sequence).

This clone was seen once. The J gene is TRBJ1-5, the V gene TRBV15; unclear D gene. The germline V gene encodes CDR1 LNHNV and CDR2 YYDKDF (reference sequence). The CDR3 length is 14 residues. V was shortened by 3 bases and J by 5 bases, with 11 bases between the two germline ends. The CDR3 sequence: CATSRITGDQPQHF. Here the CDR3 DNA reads TGTGCCACCAGCAGGATCACGGGAGATCAGCCCCAGCATTTT.

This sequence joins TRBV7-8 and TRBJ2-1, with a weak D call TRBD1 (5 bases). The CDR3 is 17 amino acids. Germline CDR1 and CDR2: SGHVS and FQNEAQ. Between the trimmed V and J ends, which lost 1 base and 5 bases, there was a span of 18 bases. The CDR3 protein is CASSLVWTPNWDNEQFF. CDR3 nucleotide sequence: TGTGCCAGCAGCTTAGTGTGGACACCTAATTGGGACAATGAGCAGTTCTTC.

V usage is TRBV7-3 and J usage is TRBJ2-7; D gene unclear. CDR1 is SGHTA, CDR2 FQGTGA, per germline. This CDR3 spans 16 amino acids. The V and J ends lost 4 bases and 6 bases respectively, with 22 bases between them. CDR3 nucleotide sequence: TGTGCCAGCAGCTCGAGCATTTCGGGCGGTTTTCTCGAGCAGTACTTC. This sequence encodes CASSSSISGGFLEQYF.

CDR3 in amino acids: CASSLGGLRGTDTQYF. The CDR3 nucleotides are TGTGCCAGCAGCTTAGGCGGACTAAGGGGGACAGATACGCAGTATTTT. The chain has TRBV11-3 and TRBJ2-3, with D perhaps matching TRBD1 or TRBD2 (6 bases each). The CDR3 loop spans 16 amino acids. Between the trimmed V and J ends, which lost 1 base and 3 bases, there was a span of 14 bases. Looked up from germline, CDR1 is SGHNT and CDR2 is YENEEA.

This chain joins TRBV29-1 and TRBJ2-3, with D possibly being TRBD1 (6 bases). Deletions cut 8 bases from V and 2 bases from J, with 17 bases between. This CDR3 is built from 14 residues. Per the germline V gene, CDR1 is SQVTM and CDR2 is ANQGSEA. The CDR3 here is CSTHGWGPTDTQYF. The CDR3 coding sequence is TGCAGCACCCACGGGTGGGGGCCCACAGATACGCAGTATTTT.

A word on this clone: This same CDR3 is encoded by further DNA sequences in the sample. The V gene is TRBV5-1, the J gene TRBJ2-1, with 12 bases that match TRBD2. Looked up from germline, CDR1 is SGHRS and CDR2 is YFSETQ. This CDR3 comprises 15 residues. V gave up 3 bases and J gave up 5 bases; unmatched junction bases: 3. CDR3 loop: CASSWGLAGNNEQFF. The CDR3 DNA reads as TGCGCCAGCAGCTGGGGACTAGCGGGTAACAATGAGCAGTTCTTC.

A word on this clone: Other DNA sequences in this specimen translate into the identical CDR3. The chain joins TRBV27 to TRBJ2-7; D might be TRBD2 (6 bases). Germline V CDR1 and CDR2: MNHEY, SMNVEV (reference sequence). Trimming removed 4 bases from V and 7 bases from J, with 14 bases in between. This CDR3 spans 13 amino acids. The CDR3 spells CASSSRTGREQYF. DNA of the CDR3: TGTGCCAGCAGTTCCCGGACGGGGAGGGAGCAGTACTTC.

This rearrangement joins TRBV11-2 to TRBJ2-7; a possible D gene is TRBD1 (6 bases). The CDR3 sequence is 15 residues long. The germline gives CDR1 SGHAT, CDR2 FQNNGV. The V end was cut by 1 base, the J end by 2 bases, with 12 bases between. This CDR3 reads CASSLGWTATYEQYF. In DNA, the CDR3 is TGTGCCAGCAGCTTAGGTTGGACAGCTACCTACGAGCAGTACTTC.

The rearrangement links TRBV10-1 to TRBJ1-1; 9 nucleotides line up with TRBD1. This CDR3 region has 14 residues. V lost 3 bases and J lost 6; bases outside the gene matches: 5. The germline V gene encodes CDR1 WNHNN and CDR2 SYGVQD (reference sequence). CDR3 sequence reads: CASSDGTGFAEAFF. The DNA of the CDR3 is TGCGCCAGCAGTGACGGGACAGGGTTTGCTGAAGCTTTCTTT.

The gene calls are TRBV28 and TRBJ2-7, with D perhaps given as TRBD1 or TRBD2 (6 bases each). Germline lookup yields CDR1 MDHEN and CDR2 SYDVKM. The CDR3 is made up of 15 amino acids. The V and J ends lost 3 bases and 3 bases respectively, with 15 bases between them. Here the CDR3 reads CASSFWGRGGYEQYF. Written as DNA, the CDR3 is TGTGCCAGCAGTTTTTGGGGCAGGGGAGGCTACGAGCAGTACTTC.